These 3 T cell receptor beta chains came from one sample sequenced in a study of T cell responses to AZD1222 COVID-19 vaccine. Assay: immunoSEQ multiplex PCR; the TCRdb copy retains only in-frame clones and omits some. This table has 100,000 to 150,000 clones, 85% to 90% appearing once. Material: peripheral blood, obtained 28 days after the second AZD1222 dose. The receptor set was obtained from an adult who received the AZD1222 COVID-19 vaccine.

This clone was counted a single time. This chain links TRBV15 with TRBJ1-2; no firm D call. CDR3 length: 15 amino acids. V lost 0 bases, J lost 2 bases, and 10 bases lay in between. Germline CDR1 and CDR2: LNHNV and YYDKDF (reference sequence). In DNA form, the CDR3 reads TGTGCCACCAGCAGAGATTTGGGCTGGAACTATGGCTACACCTTC. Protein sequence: CATSRDLGWNYGYTF. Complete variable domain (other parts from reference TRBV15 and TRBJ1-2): DAMVIQNPRYQVTQFGKPVTLSCSQTLNHNVMYWYQQKSSQAPKLLFHYYDKDFNNEADTPDNFQSRRPNTSFCFLDIRSPGLGDTAMYLCATSRDLGWNYGYTFGSGTRLTVV.

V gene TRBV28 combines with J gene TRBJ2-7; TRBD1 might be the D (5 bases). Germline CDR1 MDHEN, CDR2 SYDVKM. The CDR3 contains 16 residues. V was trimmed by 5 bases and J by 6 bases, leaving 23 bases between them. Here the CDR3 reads CASSQGSWAPPLEQYF. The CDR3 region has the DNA TGTGCCAGCAGTCAGGGATCGTGGGCTCCCCCGCTCGAGCAGTACTTC.

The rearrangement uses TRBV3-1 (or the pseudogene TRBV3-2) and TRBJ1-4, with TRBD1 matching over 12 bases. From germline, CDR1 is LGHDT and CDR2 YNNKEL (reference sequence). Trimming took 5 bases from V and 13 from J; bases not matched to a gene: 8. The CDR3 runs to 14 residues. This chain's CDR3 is CASSTHSGQGALFF. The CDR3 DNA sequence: TGTGCCAGCAGCACTCATTCGGGACAGGGGGCACTGTTTTTT.